The rows below give T cell receptor beta chains drawn from one sample of a study of blood T cell repertoires in COVID-19. The data were produced by immunoSEQ multiplex PCR, yet TCRdb's version contains in-frame clones alone and is incomplete. The table records hundreds of thousands of clones, 89% of them present only once. The source material was PBMCs or T cells enriched from blood (not recorded which). The source is a woman aged 40 to 50 who had recovered from COVID-19. Each CDR3 is given with its conserved first and last residue. Fields, in order: V gene, clone size, J gene, D gene, CDR3 protein, CDR3 DNA. D genes are given only for firm matches. The size entry is marked missing in some rows and otherwise reads once, few, many or a size class.

v_gene: TRBV9; abundance: .; j_gene: TRBJ2-7; d_gene: TRBD2; CDR3aa: CASSVASSGSLYEQYF; CDR3nt: TGTGCCAGCAGCGTAGCGTCTAGCGGGAGTTTGTACGAGCAGTACTTC
v_gene: TRBV12-5; abundance: .; j_gene: TRBJ1-5; d_gene: .; CDR3aa: CARLTNRGQPQHF; CDR3nt: TGTGCTAGGCTTACCAATCGGGGTCAGCCCCAGCATTTT
v_gene: TRBV13; abundance: .; j_gene: TRBJ2-2; d_gene: TRBD1; CDR3aa: CATQGQYTGELFF; CDR3nt: TGTGCCACTCAGGGACAGTACACCGGGGAGCTGTTTTTT
v_gene: TRBV29-1; abundance: few; j_gene: TRBJ1-2; d_gene: .; CDR3aa: CSVVEANYGYTF; CDR3nt: TGCAGCGTTGTTGAGGCTAACTATGGCTACACCTTC
v_gene: TRBV7-8; abundance: .; j_gene: TRBJ2-7; d_gene: .; CDR3aa: CASSLEPSSEQYF; CDR3nt: TGTGCCAGCAGCTTAGAACCTAGCAGCGAGCAGTACTTC
v_gene: TRBV28; abundance: .; j_gene: TRBJ1-5; d_gene: .; CDR3aa: CASSLGGLSDQPQHF; CDR3nt: TGTGCCAGCAGTTTAGGGGGCCTCAGCGATCAGCCCCAGCATTTT
v_gene: TRBV27; abundance: .; j_gene: TRBJ2-7; d_gene: TRBD2; CDR3aa: CASIGLAGGTEQYF; CDR3nt: TGTGCCAGCATTGGACTAGCGGGAGGTACCGAGCAGTACTTC
v_gene: TRBV9; abundance: .; j_gene: TRBJ2-7; d_gene: .; CDR3aa: CASSVDQGPYEQYF; CDR3nt: TGTGCCAGCAGCGTAGATCAGGGTCCCTACGAGCAGTACTTC
v_gene: TRBV12-3/TRBV12-4; abundance: .; j_gene: TRBJ1-4; d_gene: TRBD1; CDR3aa: CASSLEGQALFF; CDR3nt: TGTGCCAGCAGTTTAGAGGGACAGGCTCTGTTTTTT
v_gene: TRBV4-2; abundance: once; j_gene: TRBJ2-2; d_gene: .; CDR3aa: CASSQAPVAPLNTGELFF; CDR3nt: TGTGCCAGCAGCCAAGCGCCAGTGGCCCCCCTGAACACCGGGGAGCTGTTTTTT
v_gene: TRBV30; abundance: .; j_gene: TRBJ2-1; d_gene: .; CDR3aa: CAWSRGSARFF; CDR3nt: TGTGCCTGGAGTCGGGGGAGTGCTCGATTCTTC
v_gene: TRBV4-3; abundance: .; j_gene: TRBJ2-5; d_gene: TRBD2; CDR3aa: CASSQDSGTVVTQYF; CDR3nt: TGCGCCAGCAGCCAAGATAGCGGGACGGTAGTGACCCAGTACTTC
v_gene: TRBV10-3; abundance: .; j_gene: TRBJ2-7; d_gene: TRBD2; CDR3aa: CASQPGGGALYEQYF; CDR3nt: TGTGCCAGCCAACCCGGGGGGGGCGCGTTATACGAGCAGTACTTC
v_gene: TRBV6-5; abundance: once; j_gene: TRBJ2-2; d_gene: .; CDR3aa: CASKNIRDTGELFF; CDR3nt: TGTGCCAGCAAGAACATACGGGACACCGGGGAGCTGTTTTTT
v_gene: TRBV7-2; abundance: few; j_gene: TRBJ1-5; d_gene: TRBD1; CDR3aa: CASSHTGGNQPQHF; CDR3nt: TGTGCCAGCAGCCATACAGGGGGCAATCAGCCCCAGCATTTT
v_gene: TRBV28; abundance: .; j_gene: TRBJ1-2; d_gene: .; CDR3aa: CASSFGQAYGYTF; CDR3nt: TGTGCCAGCAGTTTTGGGCAAGCCTATGGCTACACCTTC
v_gene: TRBV7-2; abundance: .; j_gene: TRBJ1-1; d_gene: .; CDR3aa: CASSPGKGNTEAFF; CDR3nt: TGTGCCAGCAGCCCCGGGAAGGGTAACACTGAAGCTTTCTTT
v_gene: TRBV7-9; abundance: .; j_gene: TRBJ2-3; d_gene: TRBD2; CDR3aa: CASSDSVAGGTTDTQYF; CDR3nt: TGTGCCAGCAGCGACTCTGTAGCGGGAGGGACAACAGATACGCAGTATTTT
v_gene: TRBV7-2; abundance: few; j_gene: TRBJ2-5; d_gene: .; CDR3aa: CASSLGAGTQETQYF; CDR3nt: TGTGCCAGCAGCTTAGGAGCGGGCACTCAAGAGACCCAGTACTTC
v_gene: TRBV28; abundance: .; j_gene: TRBJ2-7; d_gene: TRBD1; CDR3aa: CASTLSDRDPGEQYF; CDR3nt: TGTGCCAGCACCCTATCTGACAGGGACCCAGGCGAGCAGTACTTC
v_gene: TRBV20-1; abundance: .; j_gene: TRBJ2-3; d_gene: .; CDR3aa: CSASPLSRGSTDTQYF; CDR3nt: TGCAGTGCTAGTCCTTTATCCCGGGGGAGCACAGATACGCAGTATTTT
v_gene: TRBV4-1; abundance: .; j_gene: TRBJ2-1; d_gene: TRBD2; CDR3aa: CASSQEGLGGRDEQFF; CDR3nt: TGCGCCAGCAGCCAAGAAGGGCTGGGGGGGAGGGATGAGCAGTTCTTC
v_gene: TRBV6-4; abundance: few; j_gene: TRBJ2-5; d_gene: .; CDR3aa: CARGAKRQETQYF; CDR3nt: TGTGCCAGGGGGGCGAAGCGGCAAGAGACCCAGTACTTC
v_gene: TRBV7-3; abundance: .; j_gene: TRBJ2-3; d_gene: .; CDR3aa: CASSLTEGPRTQYF; CDR3nt: TGTGCCAGCAGCTTAACAGAGGGCCCTCGGACGCAGTATTTT
v_gene: TRBV19; abundance: once; j_gene: TRBJ2-7; d_gene: TRBD2; CDR3aa: CASSILSGRDLGSYEQYF; CDR3nt: TGTGCCAGTAGTATCCTGAGCGGGAGGGACTTGGGCTCCTACGAGCAGTACTTC
v_gene: TRBV27; abundance: .; j_gene: TRBJ2-7; d_gene: .; CDR3aa: CASSYAGSYEQYF; CDR3nt: TGTGCCAGCAGTTATGCGGGCTCCTACGAGCAGTACTTC
v_gene: TRBV7-8; abundance: .; j_gene: TRBJ1-6; d_gene: .; CDR3aa: CASNPGGNNSPLHF; CDR3nt: TGTGCCAGCAACCCCGGGGGAAACAATTCACCCCTCCACTTT
v_gene: TRBV6-5; abundance: few; j_gene: TRBJ1-1; d_gene: .; CDR3aa: CASSYSSQVNTEAFF; CDR3nt: TGTGCCAGCAGTTACTCTTCACAGGTGAACACTGAAGCTTTCTTT
v_gene: TRBV28; abundance: few; j_gene: TRBJ2-7; d_gene: .; CDR3aa: CASSLYGEQYF; CDR3nt: TGTGCCAGCAGTTTGTACGGCGAGCAGTACTTC
v_gene: TRBV4-1; abundance: once; j_gene: TRBJ2-1; d_gene: TRBD2; CDR3aa: CASSHQRGGQQDNEQFF; CDR3nt: TGCGCCAGCAGCCATCAACGGGGGGGCCAACAGGACAATGAGCAGTTCTTC
v_gene: TRBV27; abundance: .; j_gene: TRBJ1-2; d_gene: .; CDR3aa: CASSLYRENYGYTF; CDR3nt: TGTGCCAGCAGTTTGTACCGGGAGAACTATGGCTACACCTTC
v_gene: TRBV6-5; abundance: once; j_gene: TRBJ2-1; d_gene: TRBD2; CDR3aa: CASSLAGGYNEQFF; CDR3nt: TGTGCCAGCAGCTTAGCGGGGGGCTACAATGAGCAGTTCTTC
v_gene: TRBV4-3; abundance: .; j_gene: TRBJ2-1; d_gene: TRBD2; CDR3aa: CASSQDPSGNNEQFF; CDR3nt: TGCGCCAGCAGCCAAGATCCCAGCGGGAACAATGAGCAGTTCTTC
v_gene: TRBV28; abundance: few; j_gene: TRBJ1-3; d_gene: .; CDR3aa: CASSFLRFGNTIYF; CDR3nt: TGTGCCAGCAGTTTTCTCAGGTTTGGAAACACCATATATTTT
v_gene: TRBV13; abundance: .; j_gene: TRBJ1-4; d_gene: .; CDR3aa: CASSLGRGQGLFF; CDR3nt: TGTGCCAGCAGCTTAGGCCGGGGACAAGGACTGTTTTTT
v_gene: TRBV11-3; abundance: .; j_gene: TRBJ2-1; d_gene: TRBD2; CDR3aa: CASSQGEGHYNEQFF; CDR3nt: TGTGCCAGCAGCCAAGGGGAGGGTCACTACAATGAGCAGTTCTTC
v_gene: TRBV21-1; abundance: .; j_gene: TRBJ2-7; d_gene: .; CDR3aa: CASSKGEVAYEQYF; CDR3nt: TGTGCCAGCAGCAAAGGCGAGGTAGCCTACGAGCAGTACTTC
v_gene: TRBV7-3; abundance: once; j_gene: TRBJ2-2; d_gene: TRBD2; CDR3aa: CASSLRTSGDTINTGELFF; CDR3nt: TGTGCCAGCAGCTTACGGACTAGCGGAGACACTATAAACACCGGGGAGCTGTTTTTT
v_gene: TRBV19; abundance: .; j_gene: TRBJ1-1; d_gene: TRBD1; CDR3aa: CASSARQGAGAFF; CDR3nt: TGTGCCAGTAGTGCCCGACAGGGGGCTGGAGCTTTCTTT
v_gene: TRBV27; abundance: .; j_gene: TRBJ2-3; d_gene: TRBD1; CDR3aa: CASSLTGTGTDTQYF; CDR3nt: TGTGCCAGCAGTTTAACCGGGACAGGCACAGATACGCAGTATTTT
v_gene: TRBV28; abundance: .; j_gene: TRBJ1-1; d_gene: TRBD1; CDR3aa: CASSIRGPTLEAFF; CDR3nt: TGTGCCAGCAGTATCAGGGGGCCTACCCTAGAGGCTTTCTTT
v_gene: TRBV7-2; abundance: .; j_gene: TRBJ2-2; d_gene: .; CDR3aa: CASSPRQSNTGELFF; CDR3nt: TGTGCCAGCAGCCCCAGACAGTCGAACACCGGGGAGCTGTTTTTT
v_gene: TRBV11-3; abundance: .; j_gene: TRBJ2-5; d_gene: .; CDR3aa: CASSLTGPRETQYF; CDR3nt: TGTGCCAGCAGCTTAACAGGCCCCCGGGAGACCCAGTACTTC
v_gene: TRBV25-1; abundance: .; j_gene: TRBJ1-1; d_gene: TRBD1; CDR3aa: CATGGTEAFF; CDR3nt: TGTGCCACAGGGGGTACTGAAGCTTTCTTT
v_gene: TRBV7-9; abundance: .; j_gene: TRBJ2-7; d_gene: .; CDR3aa: CASSLPRQGGSYEQYF; CDR3nt: TGTGCCAGCAGCTTACCGCGACAGGGAGGCTCCTACGAGCAGTACTTC
v_gene: TRBV27; abundance: .; j_gene: TRBJ1-5; d_gene: TRBD1; CDR3aa: CASSSWTGVSNQPQHF; CDR3nt: TGTGCCAGCAGTTCGTGGACAGGGGTTAGCAATCAGCCCCAGCATTTT
v_gene: TRBV7-6; abundance: .; j_gene: TRBJ1-2; d_gene: .; CDR3aa: CASSSGGGLENYGYTF; CDR3nt: TGTGCCAGCAGCTCCGGGGGAGGGCTCGAGAACTATGGCTACACCTTC
v_gene: TRBV4-2; abundance: .; j_gene: TRBJ2-5; d_gene: TRBD2; CDR3aa: CASSPLAGGAETQYF; CDR3nt: TGTGCCAGCAGCCCCTTAGCGGGGGGAGCGGAGACCCAGTACTTC
v_gene: TRBV19; abundance: .; j_gene: TRBJ2-1; d_gene: TRBD1; CDR3aa: CASTPTGANNEQFF; CDR3nt: TGTGCCAGTACCCCGACAGGGGCGAACAATGAGCAGTTCTTC
v_gene: TRBV19; abundance: .; j_gene: TRBJ1-5; d_gene: .; CDR3aa: CASSIDLGGPGPQHF; CDR3nt: TGTGCCAGTAGTATAGATCTTGGGGGCCCGGGGCCCCAGCATTTT
v_gene: TRBV9; abundance: .; j_gene: TRBJ2-1; d_gene: .; CDR3aa: CASSAGTSPQVLQYEQFF; CDR3nt: TGTGCCAGCAGCGCGGGGACTTCCCCCCAGGTGCTACAATATGAGCAGTTCTTC
v_gene: TRBV24-1; abundance: .; j_gene: TRBJ1-5; d_gene: .; CDR3aa: CATSRDNQPQHF; CDR3nt: TGTGCCACCAGTCGGGATAATCAGCCCCAGCATTTT
v_gene: TRBV19; abundance: once; j_gene: TRBJ2-1; d_gene: TRBD2; CDR3aa: CASSVLAGGIGQFF; CDR3nt: TGTGCCAGTAGTGTTCTAGCGGGAGGAATAGGGCAGTTCTTC
v_gene: TRBV18; abundance: .; j_gene: TRBJ1-6; d_gene: .; CDR3aa: CASSPPSRGAGNSPLHF; CDR3nt: TGTGCCAGCTCACCACCGAGCCGGGGGGCTGGTAATTCACCCCTCCACTTT
v_gene: TRBV13; abundance: .; j_gene: TRBJ2-1; d_gene: .; CDR3aa: CASSLKEVEAVEQFF; CDR3nt: TGTGCCAGCAGCTTGAAAGAGGTCGAGGCGGTAGAGCAGTTCTTC
v_gene: TRBV7-2; abundance: .; j_gene: TRBJ1-6; d_gene: .; CDR3aa: CASSAQTAYNSPLHF; CDR3nt: TGTGCCAGCAGCGCACAGACAGCTTATAATTCACCCCTCCACTTT
v_gene: TRBV7-7; abundance: .; j_gene: TRBJ2-5; d_gene: TRBD2; CDR3aa: CALGQRGSQETQYF; CDR3nt: TGTGCTCTTGGCCAGCGGGGGTCACAAGAGACCCAGTACTTC
v_gene: TRBV7-3; abundance: .; j_gene: TRBJ2-5; d_gene: TRBD2; CDR3aa: CASSLGAGRQETQYF; CDR3nt: TGTGCCAGCAGCTTAGGAGCGGGGAGACAAGAGACCCAGTACTTC